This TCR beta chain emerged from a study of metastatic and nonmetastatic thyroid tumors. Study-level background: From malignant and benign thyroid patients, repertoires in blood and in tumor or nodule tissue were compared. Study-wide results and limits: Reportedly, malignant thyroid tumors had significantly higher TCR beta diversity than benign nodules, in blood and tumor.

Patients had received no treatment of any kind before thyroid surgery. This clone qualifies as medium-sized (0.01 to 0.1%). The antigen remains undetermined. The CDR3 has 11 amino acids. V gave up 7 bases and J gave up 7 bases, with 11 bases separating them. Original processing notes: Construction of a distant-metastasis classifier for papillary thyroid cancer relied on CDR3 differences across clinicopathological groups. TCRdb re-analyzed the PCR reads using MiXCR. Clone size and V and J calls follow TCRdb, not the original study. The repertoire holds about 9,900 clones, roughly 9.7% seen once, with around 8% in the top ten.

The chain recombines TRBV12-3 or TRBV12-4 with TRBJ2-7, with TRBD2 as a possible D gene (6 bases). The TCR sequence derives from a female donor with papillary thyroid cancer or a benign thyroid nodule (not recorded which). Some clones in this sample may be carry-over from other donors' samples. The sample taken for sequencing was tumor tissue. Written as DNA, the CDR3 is TGTGCCAGCACCTCGGGGGTAGAGCAGTACTTC. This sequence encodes CASTSGVEQYF.